This T cell receptor (beta chain) appears in the sequencing data of a study of Graves' ophthalmopathy and Graves' hyperthyroidism. In the study overall: Sampling took place at initial diagnosis, with peripheral blood obtained before any treatment.

Symptoms, serum thyroxine and TRAb, thyroid ultrasound, and orbital computed tomography formed the diagnostic basis. General observations from the study: Blood also harbored most expanded thyroid clonotypes above 0.001 frequency. At approximately 70% sensitivity and approximately 72% specificity, the model predicted progression of the ophthalmopathy.

Transcripts of RNA were the source for amplifying TCR beta CDR3 regions. After a first-round RT-PCR with HTBI primers, a second-round multiplex PCR was run. TCRdb redid the calling of the multiplex PCR reads with MiXCR, one entry per CDR3 protein. This table has 680,000 or so distinct CDR3 sequences, approximately 21% appearing once. V was pared by 2 bases and J by 9 bases, with 8 bases between. CDR3 length: 12 amino acids. CDR1 and CDR2 from the germline V gene are MNHEY and SVGEGT. This clonotype appeared many times. Its antigen remains unidentified. Sequences were obtained from peripheral blood. The receptor was derived from a woman under 30 with stable Graves' hyperthyroidism. Some clones in this sample may be carry-over from other donors' samples. V gene TRBV6-2 or TRBV6-3 combines with J gene TRBJ2-4; possibly TRBD2 for D (6 bases). CDR3 in DNA: TGTGCCAGCAGTTACGGGGGAGGCATTCAGTACTTC. It yields the protein CASSYGGGIQYF.